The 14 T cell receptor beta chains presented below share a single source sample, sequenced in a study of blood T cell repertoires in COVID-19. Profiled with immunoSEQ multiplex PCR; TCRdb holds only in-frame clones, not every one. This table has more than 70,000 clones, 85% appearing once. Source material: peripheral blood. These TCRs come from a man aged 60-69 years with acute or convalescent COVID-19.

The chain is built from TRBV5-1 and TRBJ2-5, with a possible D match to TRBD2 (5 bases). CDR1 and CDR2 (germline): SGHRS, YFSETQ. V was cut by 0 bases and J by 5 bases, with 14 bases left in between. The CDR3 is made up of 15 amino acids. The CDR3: CASSLGSRGMETQYF. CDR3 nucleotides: TGCGCCAGCAGCTTGGGATCTCGGGGTATGGAGACCCAGTACTTC.

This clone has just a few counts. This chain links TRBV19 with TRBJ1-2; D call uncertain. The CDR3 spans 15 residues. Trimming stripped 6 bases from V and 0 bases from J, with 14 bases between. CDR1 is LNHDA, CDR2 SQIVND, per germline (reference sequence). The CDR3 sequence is CASSVFVSSNYGYTF. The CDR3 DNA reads TGTGCCAGTAGCGTCTTTGTGAGCTCTAACTATGGCTACACCTTC.

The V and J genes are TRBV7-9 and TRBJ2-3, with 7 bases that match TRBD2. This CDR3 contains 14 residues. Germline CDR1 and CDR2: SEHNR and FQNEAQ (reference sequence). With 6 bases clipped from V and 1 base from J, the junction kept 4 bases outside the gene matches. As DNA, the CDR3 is TGTGCCAGCAGATCCACTAGCGGCACAGATACGCAGTATTTT. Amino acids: CASRSTSGTDTQYF.

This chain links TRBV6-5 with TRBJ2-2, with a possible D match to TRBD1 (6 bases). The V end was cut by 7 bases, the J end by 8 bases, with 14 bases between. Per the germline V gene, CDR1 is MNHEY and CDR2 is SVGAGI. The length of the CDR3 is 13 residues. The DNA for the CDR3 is TGTGCCAGCACGAGAGTAGGGACAGGGGAGCTGTTTTTT. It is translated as CASTRVGTGELFF.

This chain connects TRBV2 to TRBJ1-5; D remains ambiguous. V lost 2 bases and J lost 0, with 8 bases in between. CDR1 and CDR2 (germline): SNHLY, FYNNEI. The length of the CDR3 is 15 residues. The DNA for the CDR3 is TGTGCCAGCAGTGAATCCAGGCCTAGCAATCAGCCCCAGCATTTT. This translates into CASSESRPSNQPQHF.

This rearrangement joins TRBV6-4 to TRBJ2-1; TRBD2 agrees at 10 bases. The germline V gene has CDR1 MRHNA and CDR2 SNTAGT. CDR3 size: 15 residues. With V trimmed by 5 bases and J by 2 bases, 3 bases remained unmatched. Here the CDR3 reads CASSPSGGTYNEQFF. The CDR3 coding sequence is TGTGCCAGCAGTCCTAGCGGGGGCACCTACAATGAGCAGTTCTTC.

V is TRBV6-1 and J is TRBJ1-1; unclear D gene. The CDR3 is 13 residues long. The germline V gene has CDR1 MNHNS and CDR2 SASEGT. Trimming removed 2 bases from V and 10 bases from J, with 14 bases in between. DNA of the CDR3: TGTGCCAGCAGTGAAACCTCCCCACCTACAGCTTTCTTT. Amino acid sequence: CASSETSPPTAFF.

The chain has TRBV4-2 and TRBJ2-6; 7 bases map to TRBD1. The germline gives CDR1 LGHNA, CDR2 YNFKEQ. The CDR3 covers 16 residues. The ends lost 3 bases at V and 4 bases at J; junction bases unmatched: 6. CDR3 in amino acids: CASSQATGAGANVLTF. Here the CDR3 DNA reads TGTGCCAGCAGCCAGGCCACAGGGGCCGGGGCCAACGTCCTGACTTTC.

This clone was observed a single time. The CDR3 DNA reads TGCGCCAGCAGCCAAGATAGCGGGAGGATCACCGGGGAGCTGTTTTTT. It is translated as CASSQDSGRITGELFF. The gene calls are TRBV4-1 and TRBJ2-2, with 10 bases fitting TRBD2. V gave up 0 bases and J gave up 4 bases; unmatched junction bases: 2. The CDR3 length is 16 residues. Germline CDR1 reads MGHRA; CDR2 reads YSYEKL.

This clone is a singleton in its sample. Here the CDR3 reads CASSAETGDEKLFF. CDR3 nucleotides: TGTGCCAGCAGTGCGGAGACAGGGGATGAAAAACTGTTTTTT. V usage is TRBV2 and J usage is TRBJ1-4; 8 bases align to TRBD1. Germline V gene data show CDR1 as SNHLY and CDR2 as FYNNEI. With 4 bases clipped from V and 6 bases from J, the junction kept 4 bases outside the gene matches. This CDR3 comprises 14 residues.

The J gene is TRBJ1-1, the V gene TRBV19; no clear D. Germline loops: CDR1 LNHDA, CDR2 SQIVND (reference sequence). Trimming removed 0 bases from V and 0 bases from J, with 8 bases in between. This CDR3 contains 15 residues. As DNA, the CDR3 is TGTGCCAGTAGTATAGAGGCCATCATGAACACTGAAGCTTTCTTT. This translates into CASSIEAIMNTEAFF.

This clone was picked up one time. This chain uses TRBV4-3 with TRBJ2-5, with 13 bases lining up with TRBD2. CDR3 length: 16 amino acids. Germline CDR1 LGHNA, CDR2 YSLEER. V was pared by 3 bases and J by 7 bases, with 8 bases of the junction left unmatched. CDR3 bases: TGCGCCAGCAGCCATACTAGCGGGGGGGCCGGGGGGACCCAGTACTTC. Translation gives CASSHTSGGAGGTQYF.

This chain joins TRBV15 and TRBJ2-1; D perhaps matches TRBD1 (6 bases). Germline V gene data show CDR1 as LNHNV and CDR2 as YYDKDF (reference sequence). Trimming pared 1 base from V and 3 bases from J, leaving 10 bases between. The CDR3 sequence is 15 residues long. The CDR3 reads CATSRVAQGYNEQFF. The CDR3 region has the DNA TGTGCCACCAGCAGAGTAGCACAGGGCTACAATGAGCAGTTCTTC.

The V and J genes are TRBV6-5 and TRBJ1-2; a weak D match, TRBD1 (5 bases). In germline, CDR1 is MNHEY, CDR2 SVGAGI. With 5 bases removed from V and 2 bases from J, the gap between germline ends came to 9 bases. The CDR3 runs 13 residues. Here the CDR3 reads CASSPDRNYGYTF. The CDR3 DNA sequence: TGTGCCAGCAGTCCAGACAGAAACTATGGCTACACCTTC.